What follows are 18 T cell receptor beta chains derived from one specimen sequenced in a study of T-cell reconstitution after alpha-beta-depleted transplantation in children. Unique molecular identifiers were incorporated when the TCRbeta library was constructed. TCRdb redid the calling of the PCR reads with MiXCR, one entry per CDR3 protein. The data show around 670,000 distinct CDR3 sequences, about an eighth seen once. The material was PBMCs, obtained before TCRalphabeta/CD19-depleted stem cell transplant. These receptors were obtained from a girl aged 2 to 10 with congenital amegakaryocytic thrombocytopenia, due to receive a stem cell transplant.

Many counts were recorded for this clonotype. CDR3 DNA: TGTGCCAGCAGCGGAAACTATGGCTACACCTTC. As protein: CASSGNYGYTF. This chain links TRBV9 with TRBJ1-2; D gene uncertain. The CDR3 is 11 residues long. Deletions cut 3 bases from V and 2 bases from J, with 2 bases between. Germline assignment: CDR1 SGDLS and CDR2 YYNGEE. Supplemented by reference TRBV9 and TRBJ1-2, the full variable domain reads DSGVTQTPKHLITATGQRVTLRCSPRSGDLSVYWYQQSLDQGLQFLIQYYNGEERAKGNILERFSAQQFPDLHSELNLSSLELGDSALYFCASSGNYGYTFGSGTRLTVV.

This clonotype was counted many times. This sequence joins TRBV4-1 and TRBJ1-1; possible D gene TRBD1, 5 bases. The CDR3 totals 14 residues. The germline V gene encodes CDR1 MGHRA and CDR2 YSYEKL. The ends were cut back, 4 bases at V and 2 bases at J, with 11 bases in the middle. This CDR3 is CASSPTDGNTEAFF. The CDR3 DNA is TGCGCCAGCAGCCCGACAGACGGTAACACTGAAGCTTTCTTT.

This clonotype has more than one count but fewer than ten. This chain uses TRBV12-3 or TRBV12-4 with TRBJ2-1; D is unclear. The ends were cut back, 4 bases at V and 8 bases at J, with 6 bases in the middle. This CDR3 contains 11 residues. CDR3 sequence reads: CASSYKDEQFF. Here the CDR3 DNA reads TGTGCCAGCAGTTACAAGGATGAGCAGTTCTTC.

This clonotype came up many times. The chain carries TRBV5-1 and TRBJ2-3; 7 nucleotides line up with TRBD2. Germline V gene data show CDR1 as SGHRS and CDR2 as YFSETQ. The CDR3 sequence is 17 residues long. With V trimmed by 4 bases and J by 0 bases, 11 bases remained unmatched. The CDR3 here is CASSEGGNLHSTDTQYF. CDR3 DNA sequence: TGCGCCAGCAGCGAGGGAGGGAATCTCCACAGCACAGATACGCAGTATTTT. The whole variable domain, filled in from reference TRBV5-1 and TRBJ2-3, reads KAGVTQTPRYLIKTRGQQVTLSCSPISGHRSVSWYQQTPGQGLQFLFEYFSETQRNKGNFPGRFSGRQFSNSRSEMNVSTLELGDSALYLCASSEGGNLHSTDTQYFGPGTRLTVL.

Ten or more counts support this clonotype. The V and J genes are TRBV20-1 and TRBJ2-7; 8 nucleotides line up with TRBD1. This CDR3 comprises 12 residues. CDR1 is DFQATT and CDR2 is SNEGSKA in the germline V gene (reference sequence). V shed 6 bases and J 1 base; nucleotides not matched to a gene: 2. CDR3 nucleotide sequence: TGCAGTGCGCGGACAGGGTCCTACGAGCAGTACTTC. Translating gives CSARTGSYEQYF.

This clonotype was seen repeatedly, ten times or more. The CDR3 spells CASSRQTNTEAFF. The DNA of the CDR3 is TGTGCCAGCAGTCGCCAGACTAACACTGAAGCTTTCTTT. This chain links TRBV6-1 with TRBJ1-1; D gene ambiguous. The germline gives CDR1 MNHNS, CDR2 SASEGT. This CDR3 spans 13 amino acids. V lost 5 bases to trimming and J lost 2 bases, with 9 bases between them.

The chain joins TRBV28 to TRBJ1-1; D is unresolved. Germline values: CDR1 MDHEN, CDR2 SYDVKM. Trimming took off 5 bases at V and 0 bases at J, with 13 bases between the two ends. CDR3 size: 15 residues. This CDR3 is CASSPGPGMNTEAFF. CDR3 in DNA: TGTGCCAGCAGTCCCGGACCGGGGATGAACACTGAAGCTTTCTTT.

The chain joins TRBV5-5 to TRBJ2-1; a possible D gene is TRBD1 (5 bases). Germline V gene sequence: CDR1 SGHKS, CDR2 YYEKEE (reference sequence). This CDR3 is built from 14 residues. Between the trimmed V and J ends, which lost 6 bases and 8 bases, there was a span of 18 bases. CDR3 in amino acids: CASISEGEIDEQFF. CDR3 coding DNA: TGTGCCAGCATCTCCGAAGGGGAAATCGATGAGCAGTTCTTC.

The chain uses TRBV15 and TRBJ2-3; TRBD2 aligns across 11 bases. There are 19 residues in the CDR3. Germline trimming cut 2 bases from V and 5 bases from J; bases unmatched to any gene: 15. Germline values: CDR1 LNHNV, CDR2 YYDKDF (reference sequence). The CDR3 DNA reads TGTGCCACCAGCAGACCTGGGAGTACTACTAGCGGGAGAGGAGATACGCAGTATTTT. This sequence encodes CATSRPGSTTSGRGDTQYF.

This chain joins TRBV5-1 and TRBJ2-1; TRBD2 matches 9 bases. Germline assignment: CDR1 SGHRS and CDR2 YFSETQ. V was clipped by 4 bases and J by 0 bases; unmatched bases: 14. This CDR3 comprises 19 residues. CDR3 sequence: CASSPLAGIPGGSYNEQFF. Here the CDR3 DNA reads TGCGCCAGCAGCCCCCTAGCGGGAATACCGGGGGGCTCCTACAATGAGCAGTTCTTC.

The chain employs TRBV5-1 and TRBJ1-6; D unresolved. Germline V gives CDR1 SGHRS, CDR2 YFSETQ. V gave up 4 bases and J gave up 8 bases, with 10 bases separating them. This CDR3 comprises 13 residues. Written as DNA, the CDR3 is TGCGCCAGCAGCACCTCGGGAGATTCACCCCTCCACTTT. Its translation is CASSTSGDSPLHF.

The chain joins TRBV20-1 to TRBJ2-7; the D gene is possibly TRBD1 (6 bases). The V gene's germline CDR1 is DFQATT and CDR2 SNEGSKA (reference sequence). V was clipped by 5 bases and J by 2 bases, with 19 bases between them. The CDR3 runs to 15 residues. For the CDR3, the DNA is TGCAGTGCTCCGTCCGGACCCAGGGGACCCTACGAGCAGTACTTC. The encoded protein is CSAPSGPRGPYEQYF.

In this sample, this clonotype turned up a few times. The V gene is TRBV5-1, the J gene TRBJ2-1; D is perhaps TRBD1 (8 bases). From germline, CDR1 is SGHRS and CDR2 YFSETQ. The CDR3 is 16 residues long. The V and J ends lost 3 bases and 9 bases respectively, with 22 bases between them. The CDR3 sequence is CASSSATGGESSEQFF. DNA for the CDR3: TGCGCCAGCAGCTCGGCTACAGGGGGGGAGTCGAGTGAGCAGTTCTTC.

In this sample, this clonotype turned up a few times. The chain has TRBV10-2 and TRBJ2-5; D is possibly TRBD1 or TRBD2 (5 bases each). Germline V lookup: CDR1 WSHSY, CDR2 SAAADI. V lost 5 bases to trimming and J lost 5 bases, with 12 bases between them. CDR3 length equals 13 residues. The CDR3 reads CASSRGAAETQYF. The CDR3 DNA is TGCGCCAGCAGTAGAGGGGCAGCGGAGACCCAGTACTTC.

The chain has TRBV19 and TRBJ2-1; 7 bases are shared with TRBD1. V shed 5 bases, J shed 7 bases, and the junction held 5 bases outside the gene matches. The germline CDR1 and CDR2 sequences are LNHDA and SQIVND (reference sequence). CDR3 length: 13 amino acids. The CDR3 loop is CASSVGQSNEQFF. CDR3 nucleotide sequence: TGTGCCAGTAGTGTGGGACAGAGTAATGAGCAGTTCTTC.

As concerns this clonotype: This may stem from a read error, because a much larger clone lies one nucleotide away. The chain is built from TRBV5-1 and TRBJ2-3, with TRBD2 as a possible D gene (6 bases). Germline loops: CDR1 SGHRS, CDR2 YFSETQ. Between the trimmed V and J ends, which lost 5 bases and 8 bases, there was a span of 15 bases. The CDR3 is 13 residues long. The chain's CDR3 is CASSFQDGGTQYF. The CDR3 DNA is TGCGCCAGCAGTTTTCAGGACGGGGGTACGCAGTATTTT.

This clonotype was counted a few times. V usage is TRBV4-1 and J usage is TRBJ2-7, with 8 bases identical to TRBD2. Trimming at V came to 2 bases and at J to 0 bases, leaving 6 bases not matched to a gene. CDR1 and CDR2 (germline): MGHRA, YSYEKL. CDR3 length: 16 residues. The CDR3 nucleotides read TGCGCCAGCAGCCAATCCGCGGGAGGTCGCTCCTACGAGCAGTACTTC. Translating gives CASSQSAGGRSYEQYF.

This clonotype appeared many times. The chain employs TRBV20-1 and TRBJ2-5; TRBD2 aligns across 9 bases. After removal of 1 base from V and 3 bases from J, the junction contained 0 bases not matched to a gene. Germline loops: CDR1 DFQATT, CDR2 SNEGSKA (reference sequence). The CDR3 runs 13 residues. CDR3 sequence reads: CSARGLAEETQYF. CDR3 sequence (DNA): TGCAGTGCTAGAGGACTAGCGGAAGAGACCCAGTACTTC.